These 28 T cell receptor beta chains were all obtained from the same sample, sequenced in a study of monozygotic twins with cystic fibrosis. The assay was immunoSEQ multiplex PCR, and TCRdb's table has in-frame clones only and misses some. The sample lists about 14,000 clones, 95% to 99% occurring once. The sample taken for sequencing was blood. These receptors were obtained from a girl aged 2-15 years with cystic fibrosis.

The J gene is TRBJ2-7, the V gene TRBV18; no firm D call. Germline assignment: CDR1 KGHSH and CDR2 LQKENI. This CDR3 is built from 13 residues. V gave up 0 bases and J gave up 1 base, with 4 bases separating them. CDR3 amino acids: CASSPPSSYEQYF. The CDR3 DNA reads as TGTGCCAGCTCACCACCGTCTTCCTACGAGCAGTACTTC. Supplemented by reference TRBV18 and TRBJ2-7, the full variable domain reads NAGVMQNPRHLVRRRGQEARLRCSPMKGHSHVYWYRQLPEEGLKFMVYLQKENIIDESGMPKERFSAEFPKEGPSILRIQQVVRGDSAAYFCASSPPSSYEQYFGPGTRLTVT.

The rearrangement joins TRBV11-2 to TRBJ2-3, with 10 bases fitting TRBD2. This CDR3 contains 17 residues. Germline V CDR1 and CDR2: SGHAT, FQNNGV. The V gene end was trimmed by 3 bases and the J gene end by 1 base; junction bases not matched to a gene: 7. The CDR3 sequence is CASSFLSSGRGTDTQYF. The CDR3 nucleotides are TGTGCCAGCAGCTTTCTCTCTAGCGGGAGAGGCACAGATACGCAGTATTTT.

The chain recombines TRBV5-1 with TRBJ1-1, with D unresolved. The germline V gene encodes CDR1 SGHRS and CDR2 YFSETQ. The CDR3 covers 13 residues. V dropped 0 bases and J dropped 11 bases, with 14 bases sitting between them. The CDR3 DNA reads TGCGCCAGCAGCTTGGTTCGGGGAAGAAGTGCTTTCTTT. It specifies CASSLVRGRSAFF.

The chain has TRBV29-1 and TRBJ2-7; 11 bases are shared with TRBD2. Trimming took 8 bases from V and 6 from J; bases not matched to a gene: 9. This CDR3 comprises 13 residues. In germline, CDR1 is SQVTM, CDR2 ANQGSEA. The CDR3 bases are TGCAGCATAAGCCTAGCGGGAGGCACCGAGCAGTACTTC. Translated: CSISLAGGTEQYF.

The gene calls are TRBV7-2 and TRBJ1-1; D is possibly TRBD1 (6 bases). Germline V gene lookup returns CDR1 SGHTA and CDR2 FQGNSA. V gave up 2 bases and J gave up 2 bases, with 9 bases separating them. This CDR3 contains 14 residues. The CDR3 nucleotides read TGTGCCAGCAGCTTACAGGGGCCAAACACTGAAGCTTTCTTT. It codes for CASSLQGPNTEAFF.

The chain has TRBV25-1 and TRBJ1-1; D unclear. The germline V gene encodes CDR1 MGHDK and CDR2 SYGVNS. The length of the CDR3 is 12 residues. The V gene lost 4 bases and the J gene lost 6 bases, with 9 bases spanning the gap. DNA of the CDR3: TGTGCCAGCAGTGTGGGCTGGGCTGAAGCTTTCTTT. This encodes CASSVGWAEAFF.

The rearrangement links TRBV6-1 to TRBJ1-2; D remains unclear. The length of the CDR3 is 13 residues. V lost 1 base to trimming and J lost 4 bases, with 7 bases between them. CDR1 and CDR2 (germline): MNHNS, SASEGT. This CDR3 reads CASSEGAGYGYTF. In nucleotides, the CDR3 is TGTGCCAGCAGTGAAGGCGCCGGCTATGGCTACACCTTC.

The chain joins TRBV2 to TRBJ1-3; TRBD1 is a possible D gene (5 bases). The CDR3 has 16 amino acids. The germline CDR1 and CDR2 sequences are SNHLY and FYNNEI. Trimming removed 7 bases at V and 0 bases at J, with 16 bases between. The CDR3 is CASNWDPHYSGNTIYF. CDR3 coding DNA: TGTGCCAGCAATTGGGACCCGCACTACTCTGGAAACACCATATATTTT.

The chain links TRBV7-2 to TRBJ1-2; 10 nucleotides line up with TRBD1. The CDR3 covers 17 residues. Germline V gene data show CDR1 as SGHTA and CDR2 as FQGNSA. V trimming: 5 bases; J trimming: 5 bases; junction bases outside the gene matches: 14. The CDR3: CASSIRMTGGERYGYTF. CDR3 bases: TGTGCCAGCAGCATACGTATGACAGGGGGCGAAAGGTATGGCTACACCTTC. Filled out from reference TRBV7-2 and TRBJ1-2, the complete variable domain reads GAGVSQSPSNKVTEKGKDVELRCDPISGHTALYWYRQSLGQGLEFLIYFQGNSAPDKSGLPSDRFSAERTGGSVSTLTIQRTQQEDSAVYLCASSIRMTGGERYGYTFGSGTRLTVV.

V is TRBV29-1 and J is TRBJ2-3; D might be TRBD2 (6 bases). The CDR3 covers 14 residues. CDR1 is SQVTM and CDR2 is ANQGSEA in the germline V gene. With 1 base removed from V and 5 bases from J, the gap between germline ends came to 13 bases. The CDR3 nucleotides are TGCAGCGTTGAAGGGCGGGGTGTCGAAGATACGCAGTATTTT. It encodes CSVEGRGVEDTQYF.

V usage is TRBV5-4 and J usage is TRBJ2-1; weak D call: TRBD1 (5 bases). Trimming took 6 bases from V and 3 from J, leaving 10 bases between them. CDR1 is SGHNT, CDR2 YYREEE, per germline (reference sequence). This CDR3 contains 13 residues. The CDR3 reads CASIPDNYNEQFF. The CDR3 DNA sequence: TGTGCCAGCATCCCGGACAACTACAATGAGCAGTTCTTC.

This clone was observed once. The rearrangement joins TRBV4-1 to TRBJ2-5, with TRBD1 matching over 9 bases. Germline assignment: CDR1 MGHRA and CDR2 YSYEKL. The CDR3 consists of 16 residues. Unmatched junction bases numbered 11, after V lost 5 bases and J lost 4 bases. The CDR3 protein is CASSYTTGGSGETQYF. The CDR3, as DNA: TGCGCCAGCAGCTATACAACAGGGGGCTCAGGAGAGACCCAGTACTTC.

The chain joins TRBV5-4 to TRBJ2-1, with 8 positions matching TRBD2. The CDR3 length is 16 residues. The V gene's germline CDR1 is SGHNT and CDR2 YYREEE (reference sequence). Trimming at V came to 6 bases and at J to 7 bases, leaving 15 bases not matched to a gene. CDR3 bases: TGTGCCAGCAACCGGGGGCCAGCGGGAGCATATAATGAGCAGTTCTTC. Encoded protein: CASNRGPAGAYNEQFF.

The chain combines TRBV4-1 with TRBJ2-2, with 9 bases identical to TRBD1. CDR1 is MGHRA, CDR2 YSYEKL, per germline. This CDR3 has 17 residues. The J segment lost 6 bases and the V segment lost 4 bases, leaving 12 bases of the junction unmatched. CDR3 bases: TGCGCCAGCAGCCGGGGACAGGGATCGATTCTCTCCGGGGAGCTGTTTTTT. Its translation is CASSRGQGSILSGELFF.

The V call is TRBV19, the J call TRBJ2-5; possibly TRBD1 for D (5 bases). V lost 2 bases to trimming and J lost 2 bases, with 9 bases between them. The CDR3 sequence is 14 residues long. CDR1 and CDR2 (germline): LNHDA, SQIVND (reference sequence). The CDR3 is CASSIMGPQETQYF. The CDR3 DNA is TGTGCCAGTAGTATAATGGGGCCGCAAGAGACCCAGTACTTC.

V and J are TRBV30 and TRBJ1-2; TRBD1 matches 11 bases. Germline V lookup: CDR1 GTSNPN, CDR2 SVGIG (reference sequence). The V segment lost 2 bases and the J segment 8 bases; nucleotides outside the gene matches: 10. This CDR3 has 15 residues. CDR3 residues: CAWSWAGQGARGYTF. The CDR3 DNA is TGTGCCTGGAGTTGGGCCGGACAGGGGGCGAGAGGCTACACCTTC.

The chain uses TRBV19 and TRBJ1-5; D ambiguous. The length of the CDR3 is 17 residues. The germline V gene has CDR1 LNHDA and CDR2 SQIVND (reference sequence). V lost 1 base and J 2 bases, leaving 15 bases between the germline ends. As DNA, the CDR3 is TGTGCCAGTAGTATAGGCCCCCTCGGGATCGGCAATCAGCCCCAGCATTTT. Protein sequence: CASSIGPLGIGNQPQHF. The full variable domain, completed using reference TRBV19 and TRBJ1-5, is DGGITQSPKYLFRKEGQNVTLSCEQNLNHDAMYWYRQDPGQGLRLIYYSQIVNDFQKGDIAEGYSVSREKKESFPLTVTSAQKNPTAFYLCASSIGPLGIGNQPQHFGDGTRLSIL.

The chain combines TRBV11-3 with TRBJ2-1; the D is unclear. CDR3 length equals 15 residues. Germline lookup yields CDR1 SGHNT and CDR2 YENEEA. V lost 2 bases and J 0 bases, leaving 8 bases between the germline ends. CDR3 amino acids: CASSLRQSSYNEQFF. The CDR3 DNA follows: TGTGCCAGCAGCTTACGGCAAAGCTCCTACAATGAGCAGTTCTTC.

J is TRBJ2-1 and V is TRBV2; D call uncertain. The CDR3 runs 14 residues. The V end lost 4 bases, the J end lost 2 bases, and 9 bases lay between the germline ends. CDR1 SNHLY and CDR2 FYNNEI come from the germline V gene. The CDR3 is CASSAGSAYNEQFF. The CDR3 nucleotides are TGTGCCAGCAGTGCGGGCTCAGCCTACAATGAGCAGTTCTTC.

This clone appeared once. J is TRBJ2-1 and V is TRBV29-1, with a tentative D call TRBD2 (5 bases). Trimming stripped 7 bases from V and 7 bases from J, with 8 bases between. This CDR3 has 10 amino acids. Per germline, CDR1 SQVTM and CDR2 ANQGSEA. The DNA of the CDR3 is TGCAGCGCGTGGGAGAATGAGCAGTTCTTC. It is translated as CSAWENEQFF.

This chain uses TRBV5-1 with TRBJ2-7, with 7 bases that match TRBD2. CDR3 length: 17 amino acids. V dropped 0 bases and J dropped 7; count of bases not matched to a gene: 16. Looked up from germline, CDR1 is SGHRS and CDR2 is YFSETQ. The CDR3 loop is CASSLAPFGGRAGEQYF. For the CDR3, the DNA is TGCGCCAGCAGCTTGGCCCCATTCGGGGGGAGGGCCGGGGAGCAGTACTTC.

This clone was recorded once. The J gene is TRBJ2-2, the V gene TRBV19, with D perhaps TRBD1 or TRBD2 (6 bases each). The CDR3 length is 19 residues. Per germline, CDR1 LNHDA and CDR2 SQIVND (reference sequence). The ends were cut back, 6 bases at V and 3 bases at J, with 26 bases in the middle. DNA for the CDR3: TGTGCCAGTAGGCTGCCCAGGGGCGGGGTTGATCGGGACACCGGGGAGCTGTTTTTT. Protein product: CASRLPRGGVDRDTGELFF.

The chain joins TRBV30 to TRBJ2-1; D is unresolved. V was trimmed by 1 base and J by 3 bases, leaving 4 bases between them. Germline V CDR1 and CDR2: GTSNPN, SVGIG (reference sequence). This CDR3 spans 12 amino acids. CDR3 region: CAWSAYYNEQFF. CDR3 nucleotides: TGTGCCTGGAGTGCGTACTACAATGAGCAGTTCTTC.

The chain has TRBV5-4 and TRBJ2-3; D gene unclear. Trimming shortened V by 0 bases and J by 0 bases, and 11 bases separated the two germline ends. The length of the CDR3 is 16 residues. CDR1 is SGHNT, CDR2 YYREEE, per germline (reference sequence). CDR3 sequence: CASSLDGFTSTDTQYF. The CDR3 coding sequence is TGTGCCAGCAGCTTGGACGGGTTTACTAGCACAGATACGCAGTATTTT.

The chain uses TRBV25-1 and TRBJ2-2, with 8 bases identical to TRBD1. CDR1 is MGHDK and CDR2 is SYGVNS in the germline V gene. This CDR3 has 16 amino acids. V shed 3 bases and J 1 base; nucleotides not matched to a gene: 4. The DNA for the CDR3 is TGTGCCAGCAGTGAGATTGGGACAGGGAACACCGGGGAGCTGTTTTTT. The encoded protein is CASSEIGTGNTGELFF.

The genes are TRBV19 and TRBJ1-4, with TRBD1 as a possible D gene (6 bases). The CDR3 extends over 15 amino acids. V dropped 9 bases and J dropped 6 bases, with 20 bases sitting between them. The germline V gene has CDR1 LNHDA and CDR2 SQIVND (reference sequence). In DNA, the CDR3 is TGTGCCAGCCACTCATTCGGACAGCTAGATGAAAAACTGTTTTTT. It translates to CASHSFGQLDEKLFF.

This chain connects TRBV7-2 to TRBJ1-1; D call uncertain. The CDR3 runs 15 residues. Germline V lookup: CDR1 SGHTA, CDR2 FQGNSA. The ends were cut back, 6 bases at V and 1 base at J, with 15 bases in the middle. The CDR3 loop reads CASRRTTGGNTEAFF. As DNA, the CDR3 is TGTGCCAGCAGAAGGACGACGGGAGGGAACACTGAAGCTTTCTTT.

The chain combines TRBV6-5 with TRBJ2-5, with D perhaps matching TRBD1 or TRBD2 (5 bases each). Trimming cost V 7 bases and J 3 bases, with 12 bases left between them. Germline values: CDR1 MNHEY, CDR2 SVGAGI. The CDR3 is 13 residues long. Here the CDR3 DNA reads TGTGCCAGCACCTGGGGGAGTAAAGAGACCCAGTACTTC. Translating gives CASTWGSKETQYF.